This is a list of T cell receptor beta chains from one sample in a study of T cell responses to AZD1222 COVID-19 vaccine. TCRdb's copy holds only in-frame clones and misses some; the assay was immunoSEQ multiplex PCR. This table holds over 85,000 clones, about 89% found once. Sample: peripheral blood, taken on day 0 of AZD1222 vaccination. Receptors were obtained from an adult in good health. Each CDR3 is given with its conserved first and last residue. D genes are given only for firm matches. Only part of the rows carry a size: once, few, many, or a class if the clone is expanded.

clone_size d_call cdr3_length j_call v_call cdr3_nt cdr3_aa
. . 16 TRBJ1-3 TRBV15 TGTGCCACCAGCAGAAATCTTGGGACACCTGGAAACACCATATATTTT CATSRNLGTPGNTIYF
. TRBD2 15 TRBJ2-1 TRBV30 TGTGCCTGGAGTGTACCAGCGGGAGGGTACGGGGAGCAGTTCTTC CAWSVPAGGYGEQFF
. TRBD2 15 TRBJ2-1 TRBV9 TGTGCCAGCACCCTTAGCGGGGAGTCCAACAATGAGCAGTTCTTC CASTLSGESNNEQFF
once TRBD1 13 TRBJ1-6 TRBV19 TGTGCCAGTAGTGAGGACAGGAGTTCACCCCTCCACTTT CASSEDRSSPLHF
. . 15 TRBJ1-2 TRBV6-2/TRBV6-3 TGTGCCAGCAGTTACCGCCGGCAGGGAAACTATGGCTACACCTTC CASSYRRQGNYGYTF
. . 16 TRBJ2-7 TRBV11-2 TGTGCCAGCAGCTTAGTTTTTGGTATAAGGGCCTACGAGCAGTACTTC CASSLVFGIRAYEQYF
. TRBD1 15 TRBJ1-1 TRBV5-4 TGTGCCAGCAGCTCCCCGGGACAGGGGAACACTGAAGCTTTCTTT CASSSPGQGNTEAFF
. . 13 TRBJ1-5 TRBV27 TGTGCCAGCAGCGGACAGAGCAATCAGCCCCAGCATTTT CASSGQSNQPQHF
. TRBD1 18 TRBJ1-4 TRBV15 TGTGCCACCAGCAGAGGCCCGGGACAGTTTCCAACTAATGAAAAACTGTTTTTT CATSRGPGQFPTNEKLFF
. . 14 TRBJ1-2 TRBV4-2 TGTGCCAGCAGCCAGCAGGGTGAATTCTATGGCTACACCTTC CASSQQGEFYGYTF
. . 12 TRBJ1-2 TRBV28 TGTGCCAGCAGTTTAAGTCTCTATGGCTACACCTTC CASSLSLYGYTF
. . 14 TRBJ2-7 TRBV7-2 TGTGCCAGCAGCCCGCCAATTCTTTCCTACGAGCAGTACTTC CASSPPILSYEQYF
. . 13 TRBJ1-1 TRBV7-2 TGTGCCAGCAGCGAAAGGACAGCAAGCGGAGCTTTCTTT CASSERTASGAFF
. . 12 TRBJ1-1 TRBV9 TGTGCCAGCAGCCCTTCGGGAACTGAAGCTTTCTTT CASSPSGTEAFF
. TRBD2 15 TRBJ2-1 TRBV27 TGTGCCAGCAGTTGGACTAGCGGGAACTACAATGAGCAGTTCTTC CASSWTSGNYNEQFF
. . 15 TRBJ2-7 TRBV4-1 TGCGCCAGCAGCCAAGAGTACCGGGGCAGCTACGAGCAGTACTTC CASSQEYRGSYEQYF
. . 15 TRBJ2-7 TRBV7-9 TGTGCCAGCAGCTCCCGACGAATTTCCCAATACGAGCAGTACTTC CASSSRRISQYEQYF
. TRBD2 15 TRBJ2-1 TRBV7-9 TGTGCCAGCAGCTTAGATGGACTAGCGGGGAATGAGCAGTTCTTC CASSLDGLAGNEQFF
once . 13 TRBJ1-1 TRBV5-1 TGCGCCAGCAGCTTTGAGGGGAACACTGAAGCTTTCTTT CASSFEGNTEAFF
. TRBD1 13 TRBJ2-7 TRBV12-3/TRBV12-4 TGTGCCAGCAGTCCGACAGGGACCTACGAGCAGTACTTC CASSPTGTYEQYF
. . 15 TRBJ2-1 TRBV6-5 TGTGCCAGCAGTTACCATGAAGCTAGGGGGTACGAGCAGTTCTTC CASSYHEARGYEQFF